A selection of T cell receptor beta chains follows, all from one sample in a study of cytomegalovirus exposure and HLA in healthy donors. The table came from immunoSEQ multiplex PCR; TCRdb's copy has only in-frame clones and leaves some out. The table lists 75,000 to 80,000 clones, roughly four fifths of them singletons. The sequenced sample was PBMCs. The origin of the receptors is a male donor in good health and CMV-seropositive. CDR3s include the opening cysteine and the closing phenylalanine or tryptophan. The D gene is left open where the match is weak. Only part of the rows carry a size: once, few, many, or a class if the clone is expanded.

>few|-|TRBV10-3|TRBJ2-1
CAISEDSHNEQFF
TGTGCCATCAGTGAGGACAGCCACAATGAGCAGTTCTTC
>-|TRBD2|TRBV5-6|TRBJ2-5
CASSSNGGGVMETQYF
TGTGCCAGCAGCTCCAACGGGGGGGGCGTCATGGAGACCCAGTACTTC
>-|TRBD1|TRBV10-3|TRBJ2-5
CAISEGGQIETQYF
TGTGCCATCAGTGAGGGGGGACAGATAGAGACCCAGTACTTC
>once|TRBD1|TRBV27|TRBJ2-5
CASSPRTGGAETQYF
TGTGCCAGCAGTCCCCGGACAGGGGGCGCGGAGACCCAGTACTTC
>once|TRBD2|TRBV5-6|TRBJ2-5
CASSWDWVAGGPKTQYF
TGTGCCAGCAGCTGGGATTGGGTAGCGGGGGGGCCAAAGACCCAGTACTTC
>-|TRBD2|TRBV6-1|TRBJ2-7
CASSEGLAEHYEQYF
TGTGCCAGCAGTGAAGGTCTAGCGGAGCACTACGAGCAGTACTTC
>-|-|TRBV4-2|TRBJ1-1
CASSQDGGQGAAFF
TGTGCCAGCAGCCAAGATGGAGGGCAGGGAGCAGCTTTCTTT
>-|TRBD1|TRBV5-1|TRBJ1-4
CASSFNSRTGGEKLFF
TGCGCCAGCAGCTTTAATTCGCGGACAGGGGGAGAAAAACTGTTTTTT
>few|TRBD1|TRBV7-7|TRBJ2-5
CASSEGQAPETQYF
TGTGCCAGCAGCGAGGGACAGGCCCCAGAGACCCAGTACTTC
>few|TRBD1|TRBV30|TRBJ1-4
CAWSVQGGGEKLFF
TGTGCCTGGAGTGTACAGGGGGGAGGGGAAAAACTGTTTTTT
>once|-|TRBV30|TRBJ1-1
CAWSVRGFGVAFF
TGTGCCTGGAGTGTACGGGGGTTCGGGGTGGCTTTCTTT
>-|-|TRBV11-2|TRBJ1-6
CASSSPGQPSPLHF
TGTGCCAGCAGCTCTCCCGGACAGCCCTCCCCCCTCCACTTT
>-|-|TRBV6-5|TRBJ1-2
CASRLAGGYTF
TGTGCCAGCAGGCTAGCGGGGGGCTACACCTTC
>-|-|TRBV12-5|TRBJ1-1
CASGLETGNTEAFF
TGTGCTAGTGGTTTGGAGACAGGGAACACTGAAGCTTTCTTT
>-|TRBD2|TRBV4-2|TRBJ2-3
CASRSVAGTSGADTQYF
TGTGCCAGCAGATCCGTTGCCGGGACTAGCGGTGCCGATACGCAGTATTTT
>few|-|TRBV7-3|TRBJ2-2
CASSLSGVNTGELFF
TGTGCCAGCAGCCTCTCAGGGGTCAACACCGGGGAGCTGTTTTTT
>-|-|TRBV5-5|TRBJ1-6
CASNPFLNGNSPLHF
TGTGCCAGCAACCCTTTCTTAAACGGGAATTCACCCCTCCACTTT
>few|TRBD1|TRBV4-2|TRBJ1-6
CASRSSGTGTSSLHF
TGTGCCAGCAGATCGTCGGGGACAGGGACGTCATCCCTCCACTTT
>few|-|TRBV1|TRBJ2-5
CTSSHLGTSGYQETQYF
TGCACCAGCAGCCACCTTGGGACTAGCGGATACCAAGAGACCCAGTACTTC
>-|TRBD2|TRBV5-6|TRBJ2-2
CASSHGLAGNTGELFF
TGTGCCAGCAGCCACGGACTAGCGGGGAACACCGGGGAGCTGTTTTTT
>once|-|TRBV13|TRBJ2-7
CASSLVPTRYQSYEQYF
TGTGCCAGCAGCTTAGTTCCTACTAGGTACCAGTCCTACGAGCAGTACTTC
>-|-|TRBV18|TRBJ1-4
CASSRGAMDEKLFF
TGTGCCAGCTCACGCGGGGCAATGGATGAAAAACTGTTTTTT
>-|TRBD1|TRBV19|TRBJ1-5
CASRTDRGQPQHF
TGTGCCAGTAGGACGGACAGGGGACAGCCCCAGCATTTT
>few|TRBD1|TRBV5-1|TRBJ1-2
CASSPGQGLVYGYTF
TGCGCCAGCAGCCCGGGACAGGGGTTAGTCTATGGCTACACCTTC
>-|-|TRBV20-1|TRBJ1-2
CSAKLAYGYTF
TGCAGTGCTAAATTGGCCTATGGCTACACCTTC
>-|TRBD1|TRBV18|TRBJ1-6
CASSRGQGNSPLHF
TGTGCCAGCTCACGGGGACAGGGAAATTCACCCCTCCACTTT
>-|TRBD1|TRBV6-1|TRBJ1-1
CASSVQQGDTEAFF
TGTGCCAGCAGTGTCCAACAGGGGGACACTGAAGCTTTCTTT
>-|TRBD1|TRBV9|TRBJ1-2
CASSVVGQGSYGYTF
TGTGCCAGCAGCGTAGTGGGACAGGGCTCCTATGGCTACACCTTC
>-|-|TRBV28|TRBJ1-2
CASEQGYGYTF
TGTGCCAGCGAACAGGGTTATGGCTACACCTTC
>few|-|TRBV7-9|TRBJ2-4
CASSLVAFGAKNIQYF
TGTGCCAGCAGCTTAGTAGCCTTCGGCGCCAAAAACATTCAGTACTTC
>-|-|TRBV9|TRBJ2-3
CASSKGRGWVGTDTQYF
TGTGCCAGCAGCAAGGGACGGGGGTGGGTGGGCACAGATACGCAGTATTTT
>-|-|TRBV19|TRBJ1-5
CASSIRGPNQPQHF
TGTGCCAGTAGTATAAGAGGCCCCAATCAGCCCCAGCATTTT
>-|TRBD1|TRBV2|TRBJ1-5
CASREDREDQPQHF
TGTGCCAGCAGGGAGGACAGGGAGGATCAGCCCCAGCATTTT
>-|-|TRBV7-9|TRBJ2-2
CSSSLPPLRGDRNTGELFF
TGTTCCAGCAGCCTCCCCCCCCTGCGCGGGGATAGGAACACCGGGGAGCTGTTTTTT
>-|TRBD1|TRBV6-6|TRBJ1-2
CASTLTGGGYGYTF
TGTGCCAGCACCCTGACAGGGGGTGGCTATGGCTACACCTTC
>-|TRBD1|TRBV2|TRBJ2-5
CASTRLRGETQYF
TGTGCCAGCACCCGGCTCAGGGGGGAGACCCAGTACTTC
>-|-|TRBV27|TRBJ1-1
CASSFRESAEAFF
TGTGCCAGCAGTTTTCGGGAGTCCGCTGAAGCTTTCTTT
>-|-|TRBV6-7|TRBJ2-1
CASSYSHRVYEQFF
TGTGCCAGCAGTTACTCCCACAGGGTATATGAGCAGTTCTTC
>few|-|TRBV19|TRBJ2-7
CASSIAAALTNPYEQYF
TGTGCCAGTAGTATAGCGGCGGCCCTTACGAACCCCTACGAGCAGTACTTC
>once|TRBD1|TRBV19|TRBJ2-3
CASSLQGAADTQYF
TGTGCCAGTAGTTTACAGGGGGCAGCAGATACGCAGTATTTT
>-|TRBD2|TRBV19|TRBJ2-4
CASTGGANGKNIQYF
TGTGCCAGCACGGGGGGGGCTAATGGCAAAAACATTCAGTACTTC
>-|TRBD1|TRBV5-1|TRBJ1-1
CASSIGQVDLNTEAFF
TGCGCCAGCAGCATCGGACAGGTTGACTTGAACACTGAAGCTTTCTTT
>few|-|TRBV5-4|TRBJ2-7
CASSRGITYEQYF
TGTGCCAGCAGCCGAGGGATTACCTACGAGCAGTACTTC
>-|TRBD2|TRBV5-1|TRBJ2-3
CASSGGSGAITDTQYF
TGCGCCAGCAGCGGAGGTAGCGGGGCTATCACAGATACGCAGTATTTT